One sample yielded the 7 T cell receptor beta chains listed below, sequenced in a study of T cells in localized non-small cell lung cancer. Method: immunoSEQ multiplex PCR; TCRdb's copy keeps in-frame clones and lacks some. The sample has about 43,000 clones, 90% to 95% seen once. The sample was PBMCs, taken before any cancer treatment. These receptors all come from a woman aged 35 to 69 with stage II lung adenocarcinoma.

This clone was seen only once. J is TRBJ2-7 and V is TRBV28, with D hard to call. V was pared by 6 bases and J by 2 bases, with 14 bases between. CDR1 MDHEN and CDR2 SYDVKM come from the germline V gene. The CDR3 spans 14 residues. This chain's CDR3 is CASRNRLRAYEQYF. The CDR3 nucleotides are TGTGCCAGCAGAAATAGGCTCCGAGCCTACGAGCAGTACTTC.

A remark on this clone: One end of the junction is discordant with germline, which a read error may explain. Other DNA sequences from this sample encode an identical CDR3 as well. The chain has TRBV5-1 and TRBJ2-1; D tentatively reads TRBD1 or TRBD2 (5 bases each). The CDR3 totals 13 residues. CDR1 is SGHRS, CDR2 YFSETQ, per germline. The CDR3 DNA is TGCGCCAGCAGTTTGGGGCAGGGAGATGAGCAGTTCTTC. Its translation: CASSLGQGDEQFF. Full variable domain (rest looked up from reference TRBV5-1 and TRBJ2-1): KAGVTQTPRYLIKTRGQQVTLSCSPISGHRSVSWYQQTPGQGLQFLFEYFSETQRNKGNFPGRFSGRQFSNSRSEMNVSTLELGDSALYLCASSLGQGDEQFFGPGTRLTVL.

The genes are TRBV5-1 and TRBJ2-2; 8 nucleotides agree with TRBD2. CDR3 size: 16 residues. J was trimmed by 5 bases and V by 2 bases; bases with no gene match: 8. Per the germline V gene, CDR1 is SGHRS and CDR2 is YFSETQ. The CDR3 DNA is TGCGCCAGCAGCTTCTCGCGGGGGGCCCTGACCGGGGAGCTGTTTTTT. It codes for CASSFSRGALTGELFF.

The J gene is TRBJ2-7, the V gene TRBV19; TRBD2 is a possible D gene (6 bases). The germline gives CDR1 LNHDA, CDR2 SQIVND (reference sequence). V gave up 6 bases and J gave up 2 bases, with 14 bases separating them. The CDR3 has 14 residues. The CDR3 DNA reads TGTGCCAGTAGCTTGGGGGGATCGGCCTACGAGCAGTACTTC. Translating it yields CASSLGGSAYEQYF.

This chain joins TRBV7-8 and TRBJ2-3; D possibly corresponds to TRBD2 (7 bases). The CDR3 length is 14 residues. Trimming took off 2 bases at V and 4 bases at J, with 10 bases between the two ends. Germline CDR1 SGHVS, CDR2 FQNEAQ. The CDR3, as DNA: TGTGCCAGCAGCTTAAGGGGGGGCGCAGATACGCAGTATTTT. Translated: CASSLRGGADTQYF.

The chain has TRBV5-1 and TRBJ2-7, with D perhaps TRBD1 (6 bases). Germline V CDR1 and CDR2: SGHRS, YFSETQ. The CDR3 sequence is 14 residues long. V was shortened by 3 bases and J by 0 bases, with 10 bases between the two germline ends. CDR3 DNA: TGCGCCAGCAGCTCACAGGGCAGCTCCTACGAGCAGTACTTC. It translates to CASSSQGSSYEQYF.

V and J are TRBV5-6 and TRBJ2-2; D may correspond to TRBD1 or TRBD2 (5 bases each). There are 15 residues in the CDR3. Between the trimmed V and J ends, which lost 2 bases and 3 bases, there was a span of 11 bases. CDR1 is SGHDT and CDR2 is YYEEEE in the germline V gene. The CDR3 region has the DNA TGTGCCAGCAGCTTTGTCCAGGGAGACACCGGGGAGCTGTTTTTT. As protein: CASSFVQGDTGELFF.